These 20 T cell receptor beta chains were all obtained from the same sample, sequenced in a study of blood T cell repertoires in COVID-19. Sequenced by immunoSEQ multiplex PCR; TCRdb stores in-frame clones only, minus some. The sample consists of about 52,000 clones, approximately 85% of them appearing once. Sequenced: peripheral blood. The receptors were sampled from an elderly woman with acute or convalescent COVID-19.

By proportion, this clone is medium-sized. The rearrangement joins TRBV7-8 to TRBJ2-7; tentative D call: TRBD2 (6 bases). The CDR3 consists of 13 residues. V lost 1 base, J lost 2 bases, and 6 bases lay in between. CDR1 is SGHVS, CDR2 FQNEAQ, per germline. The CDR3 nucleotides are TGTGCCAGCAGCTTAGGCGGGACCTACGAGCAGTACTTC. Translating gives CASSLGGTYEQYF.

This chain uses TRBV7-9 with TRBJ2-1; D unresolved. The CDR3 runs to 13 residues. Trimming pared 1 base from V and 8 bases from J, leaving 9 bases between. Germline loops: CDR1 SEHNR, CDR2 FQNEAQ (reference sequence). CDR3: CASSLDVRYEQFF. Written as DNA, the CDR3 is TGTGCCAGCAGCTTAGACGTTCGGTATGAGCAGTTCTTC.

The chain couples TRBV11-3 to TRBJ1-3, with D perhaps TRBD1 (5 bases). The CDR3 covers 14 residues. The ends were cut back, 5 bases at V and 2 bases at J, with 10 bases in the middle. The germline V gene encodes CDR1 SGHNT and CDR2 YENEEA. CDR3 DNA: TGTGCCAGCAGCCGCGACAGTGCTGGAAACACCATATATTTT. The encoded protein is CASSRDSAGNTIYF. The variable domain in full, completed from reference TRBV11-3 and TRBJ1-3, reads EAGVVQSPRYKIIEKKQPVAFWCNPISGHNTLYWYLQNLGQGPELLIRYENEEAVDDSQLPKDRFSAERLKGVDSTLKIQPAELGDSAVYLCASSRDSAGNTIYFGEGSWLTVV.

This CDR3 reads CASSFRDSGNTIYF. The CDR3 DNA is TGTGCCAGCAGCTTCAGGGATTCTGGAAACACCATATATTTT. V gene TRBV11-2 combines with J gene TRBJ1-3; D perhaps matches TRBD1 (5 bases). CDR1 is SGHAT and CDR2 is FQNNGV in the germline V gene. The CDR3 loop spans 14 amino acids. Deletions cut 3 bases from V and 1 base from J, with 7 bases between.

Here the CDR3 reads CASSLDPSDTDTQYF. In DNA form, the CDR3 reads TGTGCCAGCAGCTTGGACCCTAGCGACACAGATACGCAGTATTTT. This chain uses TRBV5-4 with TRBJ2-3; a weak D match, TRBD2 (6 bases). Germline CDR1 and CDR2: SGHNT and YYREEE (reference sequence). The CDR3 spans 15 residues. V was shortened by 0 bases and J by 2 bases, with 10 bases between the two germline ends.

The chain combines TRBV11-2 with TRBJ2-5; D not certain. V lost 0 bases and J lost 7, with 9 bases in between. Germline V lookup: CDR1 SGHAT, CDR2 FQNNGV. The CDR3 has 13 residues. The CDR3 reads CASSLEFRGTQYF. In DNA form, the CDR3 reads TGTGCCAGCAGCTTAGAGTTCCGAGGGACCCAGTACTTC.

This clone came up once. This chain joins TRBV5-1 and TRBJ2-7, with D possibly matching TRBD2 (5 bases). This CDR3 contains 13 residues. Germline-derived CDR1 and CDR2 are SGHRS and YFSETQ. Trimming removed 4 bases at V and 2 bases at J, with 10 bases between. CDR3 coding DNA: TGCGCCAGCAGCACCCGGGGTGCCTACGAGCAGTACTTC. Its translation is CASSTRGAYEQYF.

The genes are TRBV19 and TRBJ2-1; tentatively, D is TRBD1 (5 bases). Per germline, CDR1 LNHDA and CDR2 SQIVND (reference sequence). V was cut by 2 bases and J by 5 bases, with 7 bases left in between. The CDR3 is 13 amino acids. The CDR3 DNA sequence: TGTGCCAGTAGTATATCAGGGAACAATGAGCAGTTCTTC. Encoded protein: CASSISGNNEQFF.

The rearrangement links TRBV5-1 to TRBJ2-7, with 9 bases lining up with TRBD2. This CDR3 region has 15 residues. V lost 3 bases, J lost 1 base, and 5 bases stayed unmatched. Germline V gene sequence: CDR1 SGHRS, CDR2 YFSETQ. The CDR3 loop reads CASSSISGGSYEQYF. The CDR3 bases are TGCGCCAGCAGCTCGATTAGCGGGGGATCCTACGAGCAGTACTTC.

This clone was counted a few times. This chain joins TRBV7-2 and TRBJ2-3; the D gene is possibly TRBD2 (7 bases). CDR3 length equals 16 residues. Trimming took 1 base from V and 2 from J, leaving 13 bases between them. Germline assignment: CDR1 SGHTA and CDR2 FQGNSA. CDR3 nucleotides: TGTGCCAGCAGCTTAGGGCGGGGGCGTTACACAGATACGCAGTATTTT. Its translation: CASSLGRGRYTDTQYF.

The chain uses TRBV18 and TRBJ2-1; TRBD2 agrees at 8 bases. Germline values: CDR1 KGHSH, CDR2 LQKENI. Trimming at V came to 3 bases and at J to 8 bases, leaving 12 bases not matched to a gene. The CDR3 has 16 residues. In DNA, the CDR3 is TGTGCCAGCTCACCCGGGGTCGTTTCGGGGGGGCATGAGCAGTTCTTC. This translates into CASSPGVVSGGHEQFF.

The V gene is TRBV28, the J gene TRBJ1-1; TRBD1 matches 10 bases. The CDR3 sequence is 14 residues long. V shed 8 bases and J 4 bases; nucleotides not matched to a gene: 7. Germline V lookup: CDR1 MDHEN, CDR2 SYDVKM. CDR3 sequence (DNA): TGTGCCAGCTCTCCGGGACAGGGGAGCACTGAAGCTTTCTTT. Translation: CASSPGQGSTEAFF.

This clone has only one observation. This rearrangement joins TRBV9 to TRBJ1-2; 8 nucleotides align to TRBD1. The germline V gene encodes CDR1 SGDLS and CDR2 YYNGEE. With 5 bases clipped from V and 7 bases from J, the junction kept 10 bases outside the gene matches. CDR3 length equals 14 residues. The DNA of the CDR3 is TGTGCCAGCAGTGCCGTTGGCAGGGGGCCTGGCTACACCTTC. The encoded protein is CASSAVGRGPGYTF.

CDR3 loop: CATSRDASRVNQPQHF. For the CDR3, the DNA is TGTGCCACCAGCAGAGATGCAAGCAGGGTTAATCAGCCCCAGCATTTT. J is TRBJ1-5 and V is TRBV15; perhaps TRBD1 as D (5 bases). Germline CDR1 LNHNV, CDR2 YYDKDF (reference sequence). The CDR3 is 16 residues long. V was pared by 0 bases and J by 4 bases, with 13 bases between.

V usage is TRBV6-5 and J usage is TRBJ1-1, with a possible D match to TRBD1 (5 bases). The germline CDR1 and CDR2 sequences are MNHEY and SVGAGI. Trimming took off 10 bases at V and 4 bases at J, with 10 bases between the two ends. This CDR3 has 11 residues. The CDR3 bases are TGTGCCATCAGGGAGGCCACTGAAGCTTTCTTT. Protein: CAIREATEAFF.

This clone was recorded only once. The rearrangement uses TRBV7-9 and TRBJ1-1; 9 nucleotides match TRBD1. J lost 0 bases, V lost 5 bases, and 16 bases had no gene match. The CDR3 consists of 19 residues. The germline V gene encodes CDR1 SEHNR and CDR2 FQNEAQ (reference sequence). The CDR3 DNA reads TGTGCCAGCAGCGCCCACGCGCGGGACAGGGAGGAGGTGAACACTGAAGCTTTCTTT. As protein: CASSAHARDREEVNTEAFF.

V gene TRBV6-1 combines with J gene TRBJ1-3, with D perhaps TRBD1 (6 bases). Trimming removed 6 bases at V and 0 bases at J, with 12 bases between. The CDR3 extends over 15 amino acids. Germline V lookup: CDR1 MNHNS, CDR2 SASEGT. This CDR3 is CASRTGQSSGNTIYF. The CDR3 DNA reads TGTGCCAGCAGAACCGGACAGTCCTCTGGAAACACCATATATTTT.

The chain couples TRBV11-3 to TRBJ1-1; the D gene is possibly TRBD1 (6 bases). Trimming removed 5 bases from V and 5 bases from J, with 12 bases in between. CDR3 size: 13 residues. CDR1 is SGHNT and CDR2 is YENEEA in the germline V gene. DNA of the CDR3: TGTGCCAGCAGCCAGGGGTATGGGACTGAAGCTTTCTTT. This encodes CASSQGYGTEAFF.

The rearrangement uses TRBV6-5 and TRBJ1-5; 8 nucleotides align to TRBD1. Germline V gene lookup returns CDR1 MNHEY and CDR2 SVGAGI. This CDR3 contains 14 residues. V trimming: 6 bases; J trimming: 3 bases; junction bases outside the gene matches: 4. Here the CDR3 reads CASRHRGDNQPQHF. CDR3 sequence (DNA): TGTGCCAGCAGGCACAGGGGGGACAATCAGCCCCAGCATTTT.

The J gene is TRBJ2-7, the V gene TRBV15, with TRBD1 matching over 12 bases. CDR1 and CDR2 (germline): LNHNV, YYDKDF (reference sequence). The CDR3 runs to 15 residues. Unmatched junction bases numbered 3, after V lost 1 base and J lost 5 bases. The CDR3 nucleotides read TGTGCCACCAGCAGAGCCGGGACAGGGGGCCACGAGCAGTACTTC. Translated: CATSRAGTGGHEQYF.